The 8 T cell receptor beta chains below were found in one sample sequenced in a study of molecular identifiers for immune sequencing clone quantification. TCRdb reanalysed the PCR reads using MiXCR and keeps one entry per CDR3 protein. The sample consists of under 600,000 distinct CDR3 sequences, 20% to 25% of them appearing once. The sequenced sample consisted of naive CD8+ T cells from blood, with Jurkat cell RNA spiked in. Subset given: FACS-sorted CD8+CD4-CCR7+CD45RA+ naive T cells. Receptors originate from a human donor in good health. Some libraries in this study had Jurkat cell RNA spiked in.

This chain connects TRBV20-1 to TRBJ2-7, with 8 positions matching TRBD2. Losses at the gene ends were 3 bases for V and 0 bases for J; bases not matched to a gene: 10. The germline V gene encodes CDR1 DFQATT and CDR2 SNEGSKA (reference sequence). The CDR3 covers 16 residues. CDR3 nucleotide sequence: TGCAGTGCTAGCGACAGAATAGCGGGATACTCCTACGAGCAGTACTTC. Encoded protein: CSASDRIAGYSYEQYF.

As for this clonotype: A clone one base away is much larger, so this may be a read error. The gene calls are TRBV4-3 and TRBJ2-1; the match to TRBD1 covers 7 bases. Germline V gives CDR1 LGHNA, CDR2 YSLEER. With 4 bases clipped from V and 3 bases from J, the junction kept 6 bases outside the gene matches. The CDR3 loop spans 15 amino acids. CDR3: CASSPGQRHYNEQFF. The CDR3 bases are TGCGCCAGCAGCCCGGGACAGAGACACTACAATGAGCAGTTCTTC.

This clonotype was found a few times. CDR3 nucleotides: TGTGCCAGCAGCTTGGGGGTAGCTCAAGTCCTCCACTTT. Translated: CASSLGVAQVLHF. The genes are TRBV7-2 and TRBJ1-6, with D tentatively TRBD1 (5 bases). Trimming left V 3 bases short and J 15 bases short, with 15 bases between. CDR1 and CDR2 from the germline V gene are SGHTA and FQGNSA. This CDR3 is 13 amino acids long.

On this clonotype itself: One end of the junction varies from germline; a read error may be responsible. CDR3 DNA sequence: TGTGCCAGCAGCTTAGATTGGTCACAACTCCAAGGGACCCAGTACTTC. Encoded protein: CASSLDWSQLQGTQYF. This chain joins TRBV7-9 and TRBJ2-5; unclear D gene. Germline CDR1 is SEHNR and CDR2 is FQNEAQ (reference sequence). The CDR3 runs to 16 residues. The full variable domain, its missing parts supplied by reference TRBV7-9 and TRBJ2-5, is DTGVSQNPRHKITKRGQNVTFRCDPISEHNRLYWYRQTLGQGPEFLTYFQNEAQLEKSRLLSDRFSAERPKGSFSTLEIQRTEQGDSAMYLCASSLDWSQLQGTQYFGPGTRLLVL.

This clonotype was detected many times. The gene calls are TRBV5-1 and TRBJ2-5; 10 nucleotides match TRBD1. The CDR3 is 16 residues long. Germline V gene data show CDR1 as SGHRS and CDR2 as YFSETQ. Trimming took 0 bases from V and 0 from J; bases not matched to a gene: 2. The CDR3 loop is CASSLADRGNQETQYF. The DNA for the CDR3 is TGCGCCAGCAGCTTGGCGGACAGGGGGAACCAAGAGACCCAGTACTTC.

This clonotype has a handful of counts. The J gene is TRBJ1-2, the V gene TRBV2; TRBD1 matches at 10 bases. V lost 7 bases and J lost 5; bases outside the gene matches: 13. This CDR3 has 16 residues. Germline CDR1 is SNHLY and CDR2 is FYNNEI. CDR3 nucleotide sequence: TGTGCCAGCATTGACCCGGGACAGGGGTTGAGGTATGGCTACACCTTC. Its translation is CASIDPGQGLRYGYTF.

A few counts support this clonotype. The V gene is TRBV2, the J gene TRBJ2-3; no reliable D call. Germline V gene lookup returns CDR1 SNHLY and CDR2 FYNNEI. The ends were cut back, 1 base at V and 0 bases at J, with 8 bases in the middle. The CDR3 totals 15 residues. CDR3 sequence reads: CASSEVAGSTDTQYF. CDR3 DNA sequence: TGTGCCAGCAGTGAAGTGGCAGGTAGCACAGATACGCAGTATTTT. The full variable domain, its missing parts supplied by reference TRBV2 and TRBJ2-3, is EPEVTQTPSHQVTQMGQEVILRCVPISNHLYFYWYRQILGQKVEFLVSFYNNEISEKSEIFDDQFSVERPDGSNFTLKIRSTKLEDSAMYFCASSEVAGSTDTQYFGPGTRLTVL.

With regard to this clonotype: A much bigger clone sits one base away, suggesting this may be a read error. Because the CDR3 is missing its conserved closing phenylalanine or tryptophan, this is likely a read error. The chain employs TRBV6-2 or TRBV6-3 and TRBJ2-3; TRBD2 aligns across 11 bases. The CDR3 length is 17 residues. CDR1 and CDR2 from the germline V gene are MNHEY and SVGEGT. Losses at the gene ends were 4 bases for V and 2 bases for J; bases not matched to a gene: 8. CDR3 nucleotides: TGTGCCAGCAGTTTTTCAACTAGCGGGGGTTACACAGATACGCAGTATTCT. Translation: CASSFSTSGGYTDTQYS.